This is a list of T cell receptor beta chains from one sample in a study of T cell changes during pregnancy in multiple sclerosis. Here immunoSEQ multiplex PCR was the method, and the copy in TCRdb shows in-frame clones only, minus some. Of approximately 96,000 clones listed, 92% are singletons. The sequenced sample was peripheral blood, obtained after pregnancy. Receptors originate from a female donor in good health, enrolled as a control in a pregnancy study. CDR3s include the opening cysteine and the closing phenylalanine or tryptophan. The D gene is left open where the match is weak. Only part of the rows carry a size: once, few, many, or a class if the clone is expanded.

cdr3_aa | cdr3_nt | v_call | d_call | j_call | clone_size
CASSIGAGATYNEQFF | TGTGCCAGTAGTATAGGGGCGGGGGCCACCTACAATGAGCAGTTCTTC | TRBV19 | - | TRBJ2-1 | -
CASSPDREDTGELFF | TGCGCCAGCAGCCCGGACAGGGAAGACACCGGAGAGCTGTTTTTT | TRBV5-1 | TRBD1 | TRBJ2-2 | -
CASSQDRPAGAYNEQFF | TGTGCCAGCAGCCAAGATCGTCCAGCGGGGGCCTACAATGAGCAGTTCTTC | TRBV4-2 | TRBD2 | TRBJ2-1 | -
CASSDSGTSGTDTQYF | TGTGCCAGCAGTGACTCAGGGACTAGCGGCACAGATACGCAGTATTTT | TRBV6-4 | TRBD2 | TRBJ2-3 | -
CASSIRLDFEQFF | TGTGCCAGTAGTATAAGGCTAGACTTTGAGCAGTTCTTC | TRBV19 | - | TRBJ2-1 | -
CASSDVAGTDTDTQYF | TGTGCCAGCAGCGATGTTGCCGGGACAGACACAGATACGCAGTATTTT | TRBV7-9 | TRBD1 | TRBJ2-3 | -
CASSEGQGLTSYTF | TGTGCCAGCAGTGAAGGTCAGGGTTTGACGAGCTACACCTTC | TRBV2 | - | TRBJ1-2 | -
CASSFRARTGGTGELFF | TGCGCCAGCAGCTTTCGCGCCAGGACAGGGGGGACCGGGGAGCTGTTTTTT | TRBV5-1 | TRBD1 | TRBJ2-2 | -
CASSRQDPGAKNIQYF | TGTGCCAGCAGTCGACAGGACCCCGGGGCCAAAAACATTCAGTACTTC | TRBV7-8 | - | TRBJ2-4 | -
CASSLRDRKTDTQYF | TGTGCCAGCAGTCTAAGGGACAGAAAGACAGATACGCAGTATTTT | TRBV27 | TRBD1 | TRBJ2-3 | -
CASSSHSYEQYF | TGCGCCAGCAGCTCCCACTCCTACGAGCAGTACTTC | TRBV4-1 | - | TRBJ2-7 | -
CASSSGRANGELFF | TGTGCCAGCAGCTCGGGGAGGGCCAACGGGGAGCTGTTTTTT | TRBV7-8 | TRBD2 | TRBJ2-2 | -
CASSRGQGRETQYF | TGTGCCAGCAGCAGGGGACAGGGGCGGGAGACCCAGTACTTC | TRBV9 | TRBD1 | TRBJ2-5 | -
CASRSQWGVKDTEAFF | TGTGCCAGCAGGTCACAATGGGGGGTCAAGGACACTGAAGCTTTCTTT | TRBV28 | - | TRBJ1-1 | -
CSVVQGVIRPEQFF | TGCAGCGTTGTACAGGGTGTAATACGGCCTGAGCAGTTCTTC | TRBV29-1 | - | TRBJ2-1 | -
CATSYRYGVGGVNTEAFF | TGTGCCACCAGCTACCGATACGGGGTTGGCGGGGTGAACACTGAAGCTTTCTTT | TRBV15 | - | TRBJ1-1 | -
CASSGSREDEQFF | TGTGCCTCTTCGGGGTCTCGAGAAGATGAGCAGTTCTTC | TRBV10-3 | - | TRBJ2-1 | few
CASSRPGVSETQYF | TGTGCCAGCTCCCGTCCGGGGGTTTCGGAGACCCAGTACTTC | TRBV7-2 | - | TRBJ2-5 | -
CASSTQDRVETQYF | TGTGCCAGTAGTACCCAGGACAGGGTCGAGACCCAGTACTTC | TRBV19 | TRBD1 | TRBJ2-5 | -
CASSVVLSDTQYF | TGCGCCAGCAGTGTAGTGCTTTCAGATACGCAGTATTTT | TRBV5-1 | - | TRBJ2-3 | -
CASSPDRPSEAFF | TGTGCCAGCAGCCCTGACAGGCCCTCTGAAGCTTTCTTT | TRBV27 | - | TRBJ1-1 | -
CASSEGAAFF | TGTGCCAGCAGTGAAGGAGCGGCTTTCTTT | TRBV6-1 | - | TRBJ1-1 | -
CASTPWAGIAEAFF | TGTGCCAGTACCCCTTGGGCAGGGATCGCTGAAGCTTTCTTT | TRBV19 | - | TRBJ1-1 | -
CASSVGGTSGNTIYF | TGTGCCAGCAGCGTAGGGGGGACATCTGGAAACACCATATATTTT | TRBV9 | - | TRBJ1-3 | -
CASSLGGRDFHEKLFF | TGTGCCAGCAGCTTAGGGGGGCGAGACTTCCATGAAAAACTGTTTTTT | TRBV11-3 | - | TRBJ1-4 | -
CASSTGLEVWNEQFF | TGTGCCAGCAGCACCGGACTAGAAGTTTGGAATGAGCAGTTCTTC | TRBV7-2 | TRBD2 | TRBJ2-1 | -
CASKSPGIGQYF | TGTGCCAGCAAGTCGCCCGGTATTGGTCAGTACTTC | TRBV27 | - | TRBJ2-4 | -
CASSRGILNNSPLHF | TGTGCCAGCAGTAGGGGGATCCTCAATAATTCACCCCTCCACTTT | TRBV6-5 | - | TRBJ1-6 | -
CASSFITSGDYEQYF | TGTGCCAGCAGCTTTATAACTAGCGGGGACTACGAGCAGTACTTC | TRBV7-9 | TRBD2 | TRBJ2-7 | -
CASSELAPTDTQYF | TGCGCCAGCAGTGAACTAGCGCCCACAGATACGCAGTATTTT | TRBV10-2 | TRBD2 | TRBJ2-3 | -
CASSENPGRRSTDTQYF | TGTGCCAGCAGCGAGAACCCCGGCCGGAGGAGCACAGATACGCAGTATTTT | TRBV7-8 | - | TRBJ2-3 | -
CASSLGADSYGYTF | TGTGCCAGCAGTTTAGGGGCAGACTCCTATGGCTACACCTTC | TRBV28 | - | TRBJ1-2 | few
CASSTATDLNTEAFF | TGTGCCAGCAGCACCGCGACAGACTTGAACACTGAAGCTTTCTTT | TRBV5-4 | - | TRBJ1-1 | -
CASSLTRRTDTQYF | TGTGCCAGCAGCCTGACAAGAAGGACAGATACGCAGTATTTT | TRBV14 | - | TRBJ2-3 | -
CASSRPPRTETQYF | TGTGCCAGCAGCCGCCCACCGCGAACCGAGACCCAGTACTTC | TRBV6-6 | - | TRBJ2-5 | once
CSVYRGRAAGELFF | TGCAGCGTCTACAGGGGGCGAGCGGCCGGGGAGCTGTTTTTT | TRBV29-1 | TRBD1 | TRBJ2-2 | -
CASSSTGGNSPLHF | TGTGCCAGCAGTTCCACTGGCGGAAATTCACCCCTCCACTTT | TRBV28 | - | TRBJ1-6 | -
CANHRDSHYEQYF | TGCGCCAACCACCGGGACAGCCACTACGAGCAGTACTTC | TRBV10-1 | TRBD1 | TRBJ2-7 | once
CASSLGGGNQPQHF | TGTGCCAGCAGCTTGGGAGGTGGCAATCAGCCCCAGCATTTT | TRBV7-8 | - | TRBJ1-5 | -
CASNVAGANYNEQFF | TGTGCCAGCAACGTAGCGGGGGCCAACTACAATGAGCAGTTCTTC | TRBV27 | TRBD2 | TRBJ2-1 | -
CASSRGGNQPQHF | TGTGCCAGCAGCCGAGGGGGTAATCAGCCCCAGCATTTT | TRBV6-5 | - | TRBJ1-5 | once
CASRHGSGGWRTGELFF | TGTGCCAGCAGACATGGTAGCGGGGGCTGGAGGACCGGGGAGCTGTTTTTT | TRBV7-2 | TRBD2 | TRBJ2-2 | -
CASSLDLRYTGELFF | TGTGCCAGCAGCTTAGATCTAAGATACACCGGGGAGCTGTTTTTT | TRBV11-3 | - | TRBJ2-2 | -
CASSLTSGSGTDTQYF | TGTGCCAGCAGCTTGACTAGCGGGAGTGGGACAGATACGCAGTATTTT | TRBV11-3 | TRBD2 | TRBJ2-3 | -
CASRGGAAFF | TGTGCCAGCAGGGGGGGGGCGGCTTTCTTT | TRBV2 | - | TRBJ1-1 | -
CASLRPGTSNYGYTF | TGTGCCAGCCTCCGACCGGGGACTTCTAACTATGGCTACACCTTC | TRBV19 | - | TRBJ1-2 | -
CASRTGHVSTDTQYF | TGTGCCAGCAGGACAGGACATGTTAGCACAGATACGCAGTATTTT | TRBV27 | - | TRBJ2-3 | -
CASTRDIGTGELFF | TGTGCCAGCACCCGGGACATCGGCACCGGGGAGCTGTTTTTT | TRBV7-2 | - | TRBJ2-2 | -
CASTTPYRLAGQNTGELFF | TGCGCCAGCACCACCCCTTATCGACTAGCGGGACAGAACACCGGGGAGCTGTTTTTT | TRBV10-2 | TRBD2 | TRBJ2-2 | -
CASSLETRDTQYF | TGTGCCAGCAGCTTAGAGACAAGGGATACGCAGTATTTT | TRBV11-3 | - | TRBJ2-3 | once
CASSPGQTGVSYGYTF | TGTGCCAGCAGCCCGGGCCAAACAGGGGTTAGCTATGGCTACACCTTC | TRBV5-4 | TRBD1 | TRBJ1-2 | -